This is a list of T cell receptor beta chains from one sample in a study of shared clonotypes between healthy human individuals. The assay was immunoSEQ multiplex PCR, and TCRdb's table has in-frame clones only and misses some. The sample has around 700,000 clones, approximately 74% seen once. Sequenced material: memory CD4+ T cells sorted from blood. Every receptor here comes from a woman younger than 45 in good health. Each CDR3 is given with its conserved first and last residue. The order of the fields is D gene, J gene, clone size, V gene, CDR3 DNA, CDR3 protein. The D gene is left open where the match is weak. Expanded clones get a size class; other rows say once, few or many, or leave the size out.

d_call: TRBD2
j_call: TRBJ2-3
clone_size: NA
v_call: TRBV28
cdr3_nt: TGTGCCAGCAGTCCTCTGAGCGGGGTTACCTACACAGATACGCAGTATTTT
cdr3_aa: CASSPLSGVTYTDTQYF

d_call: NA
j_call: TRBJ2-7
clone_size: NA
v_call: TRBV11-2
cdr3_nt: TGTGCCAGCAGCTTAGAACTAGCAGCATACGAGCAGTACTTC
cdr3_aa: CASSLELAAYEQYF

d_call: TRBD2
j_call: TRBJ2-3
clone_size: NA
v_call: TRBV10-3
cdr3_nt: TGTGCCATCAGCGCCGGGACTAGCGGGATCGATACGCAGTATTTT
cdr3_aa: CAISAGTSGIDTQYF

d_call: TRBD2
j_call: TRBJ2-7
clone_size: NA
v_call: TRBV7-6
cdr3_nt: TGTGCCAGCAGCTTAGAGCGGGGGGGGTACGAGCAGTACTTC
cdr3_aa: CASSLERGGYEQYF

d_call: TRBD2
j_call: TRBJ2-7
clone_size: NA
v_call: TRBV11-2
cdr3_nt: TGTGCCAGCAGCTCACGGACTAGCGGGAGGGCCCGTCAGTACTTC
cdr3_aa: CASSSRTSGRARQYF

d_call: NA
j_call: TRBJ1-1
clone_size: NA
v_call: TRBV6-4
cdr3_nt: TGTGCCAGCAGTGCACATTCGGGGGGGAACACTGAAGCTTTCTTT
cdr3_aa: CASSAHSGGNTEAFF

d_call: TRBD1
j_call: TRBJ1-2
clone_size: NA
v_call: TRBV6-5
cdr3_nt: TGTGCCAGCAGTTACTCGACAGGGTTTATCTCTGGCTACACCTTC
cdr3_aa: CASSYSTGFISGYTF

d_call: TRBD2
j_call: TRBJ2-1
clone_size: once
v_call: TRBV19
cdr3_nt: TGTGCCAGTAGCACACTAGCGGAGGGCTACAATGAGCAGTTCTTC
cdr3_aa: CASSTLAEGYNEQFF

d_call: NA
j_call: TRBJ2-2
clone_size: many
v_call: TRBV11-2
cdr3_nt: TGTGCCAGCAGCGTTACAGGTTCCGGGGAGCTGTTTTTT
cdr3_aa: CASSVTGSGELFF

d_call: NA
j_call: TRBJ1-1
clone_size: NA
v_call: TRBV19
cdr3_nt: TGTGCCAGTAGTATGGGTAGTACAGGACCCTCGCTTGAAGCTTTCTTT
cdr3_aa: CASSMGSTGPSLEAFF

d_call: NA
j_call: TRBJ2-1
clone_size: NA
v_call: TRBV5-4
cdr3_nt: TGTGCCAGCAGCTTGGCCGTGAGCGCCGATAGCTCCTACAATGAGCAGTTCTTC
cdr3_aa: CASSLAVSADSSYNEQFF

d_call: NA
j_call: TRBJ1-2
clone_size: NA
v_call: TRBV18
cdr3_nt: TGTGCCAGCTCCCCGACGGCGGGGGGAGCCACCTTC
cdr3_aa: CASSPTAGGATF

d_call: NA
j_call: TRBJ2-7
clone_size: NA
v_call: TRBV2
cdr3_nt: TGTGCCAGCCGGAGGACTGTAACCTACGAGCAGTACTTC
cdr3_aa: CASRRTVTYEQYF

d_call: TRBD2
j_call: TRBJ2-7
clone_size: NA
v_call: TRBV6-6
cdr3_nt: TGTGCCAGCGGGGGGCTAGCGGGAGGCGAGCAGTACTTC
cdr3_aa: CASGGLAGGEQYF

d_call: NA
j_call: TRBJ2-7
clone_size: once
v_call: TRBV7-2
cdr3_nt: TGTGCCAGCAGCACACACCGGGACTTATCCTACGAGCAGTACTTC
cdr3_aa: CASSTHRDLSYEQYF

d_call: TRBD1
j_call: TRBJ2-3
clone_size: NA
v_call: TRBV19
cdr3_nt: TGTGCCAGTAGTTCCCGGGACAGACCAAGCACAGATACGCAGTATTTT
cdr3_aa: CASSSRDRPSTDTQYF